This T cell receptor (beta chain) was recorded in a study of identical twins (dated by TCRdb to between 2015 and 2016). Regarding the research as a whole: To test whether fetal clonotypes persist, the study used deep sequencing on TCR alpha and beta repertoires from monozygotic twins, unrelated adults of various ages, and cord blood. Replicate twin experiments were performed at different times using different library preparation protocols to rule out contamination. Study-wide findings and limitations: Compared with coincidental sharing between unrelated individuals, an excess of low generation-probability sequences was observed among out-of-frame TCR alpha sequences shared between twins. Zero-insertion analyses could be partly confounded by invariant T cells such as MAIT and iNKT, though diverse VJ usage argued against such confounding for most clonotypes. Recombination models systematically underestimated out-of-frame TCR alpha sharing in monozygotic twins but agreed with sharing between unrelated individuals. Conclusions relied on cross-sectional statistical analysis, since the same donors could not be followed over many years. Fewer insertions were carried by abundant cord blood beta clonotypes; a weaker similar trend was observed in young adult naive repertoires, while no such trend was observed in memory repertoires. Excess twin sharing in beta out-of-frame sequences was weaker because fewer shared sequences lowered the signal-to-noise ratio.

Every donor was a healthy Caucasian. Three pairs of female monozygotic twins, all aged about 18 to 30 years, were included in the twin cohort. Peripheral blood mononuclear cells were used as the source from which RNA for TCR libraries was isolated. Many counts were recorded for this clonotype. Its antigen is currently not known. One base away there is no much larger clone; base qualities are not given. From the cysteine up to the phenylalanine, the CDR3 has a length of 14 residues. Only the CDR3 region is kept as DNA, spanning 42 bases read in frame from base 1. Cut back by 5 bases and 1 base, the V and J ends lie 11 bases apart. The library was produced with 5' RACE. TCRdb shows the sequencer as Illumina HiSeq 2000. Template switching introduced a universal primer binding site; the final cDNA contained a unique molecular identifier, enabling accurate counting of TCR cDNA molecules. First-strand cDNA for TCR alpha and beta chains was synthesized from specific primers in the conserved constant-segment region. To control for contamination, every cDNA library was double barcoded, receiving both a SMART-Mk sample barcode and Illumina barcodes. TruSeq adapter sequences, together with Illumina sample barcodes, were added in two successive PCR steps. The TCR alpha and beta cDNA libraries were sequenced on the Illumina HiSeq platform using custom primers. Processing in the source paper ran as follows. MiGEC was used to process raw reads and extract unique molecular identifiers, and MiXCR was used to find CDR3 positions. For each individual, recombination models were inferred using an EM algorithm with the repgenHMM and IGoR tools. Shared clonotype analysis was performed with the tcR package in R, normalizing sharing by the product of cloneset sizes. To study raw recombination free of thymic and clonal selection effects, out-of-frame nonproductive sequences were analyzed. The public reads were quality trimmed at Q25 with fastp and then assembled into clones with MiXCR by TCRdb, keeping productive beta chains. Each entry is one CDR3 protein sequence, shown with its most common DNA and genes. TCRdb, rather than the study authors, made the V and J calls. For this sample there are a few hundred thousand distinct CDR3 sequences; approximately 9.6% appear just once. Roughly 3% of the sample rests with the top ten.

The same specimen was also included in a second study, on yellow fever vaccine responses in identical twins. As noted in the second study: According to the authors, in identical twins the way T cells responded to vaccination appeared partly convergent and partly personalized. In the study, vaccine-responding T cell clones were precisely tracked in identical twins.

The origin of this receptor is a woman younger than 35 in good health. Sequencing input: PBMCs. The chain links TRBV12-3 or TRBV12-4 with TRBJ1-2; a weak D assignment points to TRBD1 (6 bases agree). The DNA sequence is TGTGCCAGCAGTATAGGGGGGGGTAACTATGGCTACACCTTC. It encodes CASSIGGGNYGYTF.